These 10 T cell receptor beta chains share one sample of origin, sequenced in a study of blood T cells in healthy people across ages. Sample-barcoded 5' priming and a J-beta primer mix drove a second PCR of about 6 to 12 cycles. In TCRdb, the 5' RACE reads were re-called with MiXCR into one record per CDR3 protein. The sample contains over 950,000 distinct CDR3 sequences, roughly 51% of which appear only once. The sequenced sample was blood. Receptors were obtained from a woman aged 60-70 years in good health.

Concerning this clonotype: It may be a read error: a sequence one base away is much more abundant. CDR3 nucleotides: TGTGCCAGCAGCTTAGTACAGGGGGCCAGCGGGAACATTCGGTACTTC. It codes for CASSLVQGASGNIRYF. The chain combines TRBV7-2 with TRBJ2-4; 9 bases align to TRBD1. Looked up from germline, CDR1 is SGHTA and CDR2 is FQGNSA. This CDR3 has 16 residues.

The chain has TRBV27 and TRBJ1-5; D not resolved. The V gene lost 3 bases and the J gene lost 4 bases, with 7 bases spanning the gap. This CDR3 contains 13 residues. Germline-derived CDR1 and CDR2 are MNHEY and SMNVEV (reference sequence). The chain's CDR3 is CASSFGVNQPQHF. CDR3 in DNA: TGTGCCAGCAGTTTTGGGGTAAATCAGCCCCAGCATTTT.

V is TRBV6-6 and J is TRBJ2-5; 10 bases agree with TRBD2. V was pared by 8 bases and J by 2 bases, with 8 bases of the junction left unmatched. The germline gives CDR1 MNHNY, CDR2 SVGAGI (reference sequence). The CDR3 is 15 amino acids. The DNA for the CDR3 is TGTGCCAGCGGACGTAGCGGGAGGTCTCAAGAGACCCAGTACTTC. Translation gives CASGRSGRSQETQYF.

This chain links TRBV27 with TRBJ2-7, with D possibly TRBD2 on 6 matching bases. Trimming took 4 bases from V and 1 from J, leaving 20 bases between them. The germline gives CDR1 MNHEY, CDR2 SMNVEV (reference sequence). CDR3 length: 17 residues. In nucleotides, the CDR3 is TGTGCCAGCAGTTCCTCATTGCTAGCGAGTCTATCCTACGAGCAGTACTTC. It encodes CASSSSLLASLSYEQYF.

This chain connects TRBV7-9 to TRBJ2-3, with TRBD1 matching 7 bases. Germline trimming cut 3 bases from V and 4 bases from J; bases unmatched to any gene: 10. Looked up from germline, CDR1 is SEHNR and CDR2 is FQNEAQ (reference sequence). The CDR3 loop spans 16 amino acids. DNA for the CDR3: TGTGCCAGCAGCTTCCCCCGACAGGGTGTATCAGATACGCAGTATTTT. This sequence encodes CASSFPRQGVSDTQYF.

The genes are TRBV6-5 and TRBJ2-3; perhaps TRBD2 as D (6 bases). V was cut by 7 bases and J by 6 bases, with 20 bases left in between. The CDR3 extends over 15 amino acids. The germline V gene has CDR1 MNHEY and CDR2 SVGAGI. CDR3 DNA: TGTGCCAGCACCTACCGGGACTTTAGCGGTGATACGCAGTATTTT. Translated: CASTYRDFSGDTQYF.

This chain links TRBV6-2 or TRBV6-3 with TRBJ2-7; D uncertain. The CDR3 runs to 10 residues. Germline-derived CDR1 and CDR2 are MNHEY and SVGEGT. V lost 8 bases and J lost 6, with 8 bases in between. In nucleotides, the CDR3 is TGTGCCAGCGGTTTTAGCGAGCAGTACTTC. Its protein is CASGFSEQYF.

The chain uses TRBV12-3 or TRBV12-4 and TRBJ2-6; 12 bases line up with TRBD2. This CDR3 is 12 amino acids long. After removal of 5 bases from V and 15 bases from J, the junction contained 2 bases not matched to a gene. This CDR3 reads CASSRTSGDLTF. The CDR3 coding sequence is TGTGCCAGCAGTCGGACTAGCGGGGACCTGACTTTC.

V and J are TRBV29-1 and TRBJ2-2; D is unclear. CDR1 and CDR2 from the germline V gene are SQVTM and ANQGSEA. CDR3 size: 14 residues. Trimming pared 6 bases from V and 3 bases from J, leaving 14 bases between. CDR3 sequence: CSVAPDLDTGELFF. In DNA form, the CDR3 reads TGCAGCGTAGCCCCGGACCTGGACACCGGGGAGCTGTTTTTT.

This chain uses TRBV7-2 with TRBJ2-5; D possibly corresponds to TRBD1 (7 bases). Germline V gene data show CDR1 as SGHTA and CDR2 as FQGNSA. With 7 bases removed from V and 9 bases from J, the gap between germline ends came to 15 bases. The CDR3 totals 12 residues. The CDR3 DNA sequence: TGTGCCAGCACCAGGGGGGCAGGGTCCCAGTACTTC. It specifies CASTRGAGSQYF.